This T cell receptor (beta chain) appears in the sequencing data of a study of T cell responses to AZD1222 COVID-19 vaccine. Study-level information: The study pooled second doses at about 4 or about 12 weeks. Study-wide results and limits: A rise in Spike-specific TCR breadth and depth followed two AZD1222 doses. Clonal diversity was possibly underestimated, and white British individuals and females predominated among donors. Nearly half of unique spike-specific TCRs reportedly avoided B.1.351 and B.1.1.7 mutated regions.

Assay used: immunoSEQ multiplex PCR; TCRdb lists only in-frame clones, some missing. The data show fewer than 110,000 clones, with approximately 88% seen just once and 20% to 25% held by the top ten. CDR1 and CDR2 from the germline V gene are SGDLS and YYNGEE. The CDR3 covers 14 residues. V lost 4 bases to trimming and J lost 4 bases, with 13 bases between them. As to this clone: Antigen specificity is unknown.

Sequencing was performed on peripheral blood, taken on day 0 of AZD1222 vaccination. This clonotype was sampled from an adult in good health. This rearrangement joins TRBV9 to TRBJ2-3, with TRBD2 as a possible D gene (6 bases). This CDR3 reads CASSRRAQSDTQYF. CDR3 nucleotides: TGTGCCAGCAGCCGGAGGGCTCAATCAGATACGCAGTATTTT. Supplemented by reference TRBV9 and TRBJ2-3, the full variable domain reads DSGVTQTPKHLITATGQRVTLRCSPRSGDLSVYWYQQSLDQGLQFLIQYYNGEERAKGNILERFSAQQFPDLHSELNLSSLELGDSALYFCASSRRAQSDTQYFGPGTRLTVL.